Presented here are 30 T cell receptor beta chains from one specimen sequenced in a study of T cell responses to AZD1222 COVID-19 vaccine. Here immunoSEQ multiplex PCR was the method, and the copy in TCRdb shows in-frame clones only, minus some. There are over 100,000 clones in the sample; roughly 87% occur only once, and 9.5% to 15% lies in the top ten. The sample consisted of peripheral blood, taken on day 0 of MenACWY control vaccination. These receptors were collected from an adult in good health.

The chain combines TRBV19 with TRBJ1-1; D may be TRBD1 (5 bases). The length of the CDR3 is 13 residues. V was pared by 3 bases and J by 5 bases, with 10 bases between. The V gene's germline CDR1 is LNHDA and CDR2 SQIVND (reference sequence). The CDR3 region is CASSIMGQTEAFF. CDR3 sequence (DNA): TGTGCCAGTAGTATCATGGGGCAGACTGAAGCTTTCTTT.

This clone was counted once. V usage is TRBV19 and J usage is TRBJ2-7; 8 bases agree with TRBD2. Germline trimming cut 1 base from V and 3 bases from J; bases unmatched to any gene: 11. Germline CDR1 LNHDA, CDR2 SQIVND (reference sequence). This CDR3 contains 17 residues. CDR3 region: CASSIGLGGAGVYEQYF. Written as DNA, the CDR3 is TGTGCCAGTAGTATAGGCCTCGGGGGAGCGGGAGTCTACGAGCAGTACTTC.

V gene TRBV19 combines with J gene TRBJ1-5; possibly TRBD1 for D (5 bases). From germline, CDR1 is LNHDA and CDR2 SQIVND (reference sequence). V lost 2 bases to trimming and J lost 7 bases, with 18 bases between them. This CDR3 region has 16 residues. The CDR3 loop is CASSIRTGTSGQPQHF. The CDR3 coding sequence is TGTGCCAGTAGTATACGGACCGGGACCTCTGGCCAGCCCCAGCATTTT.

The rearrangement links TRBV5-1 to TRBJ2-3; no firm D call. Germline V CDR1 and CDR2: SGHRS, YFSETQ. The CDR3 has 15 amino acids. V shed 4 bases and J shed 4 bases, with 16 bases lying between them. CDR3 amino acids: CASSPRPIEADTQYF. CDR3 nucleotides: TGCGCCAGCAGCCCCCGGCCAATTGAAGCAGATACGCAGTATTTT.

This sequence joins TRBV24-1 and TRBJ2-1; the D gene is possibly TRBD1 (6 bases). There are 18 residues in the CDR3. The germline gives CDR1 KGHDR, CDR2 SFDVKD. V was pared by 1 base and J by 1 base, with 16 bases between. Here the CDR3 DNA reads TGTGCCACCAGTGATTTAGGTGGGGGCCCCAGGTCCTACAATGAGCAGTTCTTC. It specifies CATSDLGGGPRSYNEQFF.

This chain connects TRBV21-1 to TRBJ2-3; the tabulated D call, TRBD2, remains unverified against the DNA. TRBV21-1 is marked as a pseudogene. CDR3 length: 18 amino acids. CDR3 loop: CASSKALPGTSGLHTQYF. The CDR3 nucleotides are TGTGCCAGCAGCAAAGCGTTACCCGGGACTAGCGGTCTGCATACGCAGTATTTT.

The rearrangement links TRBV30 to TRBJ2-7; D is perhaps TRBD1 (6 bases). Trimming took 3 bases from V and 6 from J, leaving 21 bases between them. The CDR3 consists of 15 residues. Germline V gene lookup returns CDR1 GTSNPN and CDR2 SVGIG (reference sequence). Written as DNA, the CDR3 is TGTGCCTGGAGCGGACTCGATTGGACAGTCCCCGAGCAGTACTTC. The encoded protein is CAWSGLDWTVPEQYF.

The chain uses TRBV5-5 and TRBJ2-7; the match to TRBD1 covers 9 bases. Per germline, CDR1 SGHKS and CDR2 YYEKEE (reference sequence). J lost 2 bases, V lost 4 bases, and 7 bases had no gene match. The CDR3 totals 15 residues. CDR3 sequence reads: CASSRGQGGTYEQYF. CDR3 coding DNA: TGTGCCAGCAGCAGGGGACAGGGCGGAACCTACGAGCAGTACTTC.

V usage is TRBV6-1 and J usage is TRBJ1-2; 9 bases agree with TRBD1. CDR3 size: 16 residues. The germline CDR1 and CDR2 sequences are MNHNS and SASEGT. V lost 6 bases to trimming and J lost 7 bases; unmatched junction nucleotides: 15. The CDR3 loop reads CASREQPGQGGGGYTF. CDR3 nucleotides: TGTGCCAGCAGGGAACAACCGGGACAGGGAGGTGGTGGCTACACCTTC.

The chain links TRBV3-1 (or the pseudogene TRBV3-2) to TRBJ2-7; D gene unclear. The germline gives CDR1 LGHDT, CDR2 YNNKEL (reference sequence). V lost 5 bases and J 7 bases, leaving 9 bases between the germline ends. The CDR3 sequence is 11 residues long. CDR3 sequence: CASSAGWEQYF. In DNA, the CDR3 is TGTGCCAGCAGCGCCGGTTGGGAGCAGTACTTC.

The chain recombines TRBV7-2 with TRBJ1-3; possible D gene TRBD1, 6 bases. The V end was cut by 5 bases, the J end by 0 bases, with 17 bases between. In germline, CDR1 is SGHTA, CDR2 FQGNSA. This CDR3 is built from 17 residues. CDR3 nucleotides: TGTGCCAGCAGCCTTATGCGGACAGCAGTCTCTGGAAACACCATATATTTT. This encodes CASSLMRTAVSGNTIYF. Combining the CDR3 with reference TRBV7-2 and TRBJ1-3 gives the whole variable domain GAGVSQSPSNKVTEKGKDVELRCDPISGHTALYWYRQSLGQGLEFLIYFQGNSAPDKSGLPSDRFSAERTGGSVSTLTIQRTQQEDSAVYLCASSLMRTAVSGNTIYFGEGSWLTVV.

This chain links TRBV27 with TRBJ2-7; TRBD1 aligns across 9 bases. V lost 6 bases to trimming and J lost 3 bases; unmatched junction nucleotides: 6. Germline lookup yields CDR1 MNHEY and CDR2 SMNVEV (reference sequence). This CDR3 is built from 14 residues. CDR3 DNA: TGTGCCAGCAGCGTGGGACAGGGTGGCTACGAGCAGTACTTC. Encoded protein: CASSVGQGGYEQYF.

This chain uses TRBV7-8 with TRBJ2-2, with unresolved D. The CDR3 loop spans 16 amino acids. The V gene lost 7 bases and the J gene lost 7 bases, with 22 bases spanning the gap. Germline V lookup: CDR1 SGHVS, CDR2 FQNEAQ. The CDR3 here is CASTTPLSNGVGELFF. CDR3 nucleotide sequence: TGTGCCAGCACCACCCCACTGAGTAATGGGGTCGGGGAGCTGTTTTTT.

This chain joins TRBV27 and TRBJ2-1; D is possibly TRBD1 or TRBD2 (5 bases each). Trimming took off 4 bases at V and 3 bases at J, with 16 bases between the two ends. CDR3 size: 16 residues. Germline CDR1 is MNHEY and CDR2 is SMNVEV (reference sequence). The CDR3 DNA reads TGTGCCAGCAGTTCTCCCGGGACCACAAGCTACAATGAGCAGTTCTTC. Protein product: CASSSPGTTSYNEQFF.

The V and J genes are TRBV7-9 and TRBJ2-7; 8 bases are a match to TRBD2. CDR3 length: 13 residues. V trimming: 5 bases; J trimming: 4 bases; junction bases outside the gene matches: 4. CDR1 is SEHNR and CDR2 is FQNEAQ in the germline V gene (reference sequence). CDR3 region: CASSKSGGYEQYF. In nucleotides, the CDR3 is TGTGCCAGCAGCAAGTCGGGGGGGTACGAGCAGTACTTC.

The chain links TRBV29-1 to TRBJ1-1; D call uncertain. Per germline, CDR1 SQVTM and CDR2 ANQGSEA. V dropped 1 base and J dropped 0 bases, with 6 bases sitting between them. The CDR3 consists of 13 residues. CDR3 in amino acids: CSVEVYLNTEAFF. The CDR3, as DNA: TGCAGCGTTGAAGTTTATCTGAACACTGAAGCTTTCTTT.

The chain recombines TRBV7-8 with TRBJ1-6; no firm D call. The V gene's germline CDR1 is SGHVS and CDR2 FQNEAQ. Trimming cost V 1 base and J 7 bases, with 14 bases left between them. CDR3 length: 16 residues. This CDR3 reads CASSLGIGGLNSPLHF. The DNA for the CDR3 is TGTGCCAGCAGCTTAGGTATTGGCGGATTAAATTCACCCCTCCACTTT.

The chain recombines TRBV6-5 with TRBJ2-3, with 8 bases identical to TRBD2. CDR3 length: 15 amino acids. Germline CDR1 and CDR2: MNHEY and SVGAGI. V dropped 6 bases and J dropped 6; count of bases not matched to a gene: 11. CDR3 sequence (DNA): TGTGCCAGCAGGGAGGACGCGGGAGGATGGGATACGCAGTATTTT. Its protein product is CASREDAGGWDTQYF.

This chain uses TRBV11-3 with TRBJ2-2, with 14 bases that match TRBD2. CDR3 length equals 16 residues. Germline CDR1 is SGHNT and CDR2 is YENEEA. V dropped 5 bases and J dropped 7; count of bases not matched to a gene: 6. CDR3 amino acids: CASSTGTSGSDGELFF. The CDR3 nucleotides are TGTGCCAGCAGCACCGGGACTAGCGGGAGCGACGGGGAGCTGTTTTTT.

V usage is TRBV6-5 and J usage is TRBJ2-3; 10 bases line up with TRBD1. Trimming took 11 bases from V and 4 from J; bases not matched to a gene: 6. Germline V lookup: CDR1 MNHEY, CDR2 SVGAGI. The CDR3 is 13 residues long. The CDR3, as DNA: TGTGCCCTGACAGGGGGCGGAGCAGATACGCAGTATTTT. Encoded protein: CALTGGGADTQYF.

CDR3 DNA: TGTGCCAGCAGCTTAAATTCTGGGACTAGCGGGAGTCCTGTCTTCTTC. Its protein product is CASSLNSGTSGSPVFF. This chain joins TRBV7-9 and TRBJ2-1, with TRBD2 identical over 14 bases. The CDR3 is made up of 16 amino acids. CDR1 and CDR2 from the germline V gene are SEHNR and FQNEAQ (reference sequence). The junction had 13 bases not matched to a gene; V was cut back by 2 bases and J by 16 bases.

In its sample, this clone was seen once. The J gene is TRBJ2-7, the V gene TRBV5-1; a possible D gene is TRBD1 (6 bases). V lost 4 bases and J 0 bases, leaving 20 bases between the germline ends. The CDR3 is made up of 17 amino acids. Germline values: CDR1 SGHRS, CDR2 YFSETQ. The CDR3 DNA reads as TGCGCCAGCAGCCCCAGGCCGACAGGATCAATCTCCTACGAGCAGTACTTC. This sequence encodes CASSPRPTGSISYEQYF.

The V call is TRBV19, the J call TRBJ2-2, with 11 bases lining up with TRBD1. V lost 2 bases to trimming and J lost 5 bases; unmatched junction nucleotides: 7. Germline CDR1 LNHDA, CDR2 SQIVND (reference sequence). The CDR3 runs to 17 residues. The CDR3 is CASSISGQGVRTGELFF. DNA of the CDR3: TGTGCCAGTAGTATATCGGGACAGGGGGTAAGAACCGGGGAGCTGTTTTTT.

The V gene is TRBV6-4, the J gene TRBJ1-2; D not resolved. Deletions cut 5 bases from V and 10 bases from J, with 17 bases between. This CDR3 has 13 amino acids. The germline V gene encodes CDR1 MRHNA and CDR2 SNTAGT. The CDR3 is CASSNQSFTDYTF. CDR3 DNA: TGTGCCAGCAGTAATCAGAGCTTTACGGACTACACCTTC.

The chain uses TRBV5-1 and TRBJ2-7; weak D call: TRBD2 (6 bases). Germline values: CDR1 SGHRS, CDR2 YFSETQ. The CDR3 is 14 residues long. V dropped 4 bases and J dropped 2 bases, with 13 bases sitting between them. DNA of the CDR3: TGCGCCAGCAGCGAGGGACTGAGCCCCTACGAGCAGTACTTC. Protein product: CASSEGLSPYEQYF.

This clone showed up just a few times. This rearrangement joins TRBV7-2 to TRBJ2-7; 7 positions agree with TRBD1. The CDR3 sequence is 12 residues long. CDR1 and CDR2 from the germline V gene are SGHTA and FQGNSA. Trimming at V came to 9 bases and at J to 3 bases, leaving 5 bases not matched to a gene. CDR3 coding DNA: TGTGCCAGTACAGGGGAAAGCTACGAGCAGTACTTC. This sequence encodes CASTGESYEQYF.

The gene calls are TRBV5-1 and TRBJ1-1; a weak D match, TRBD1 (5 bases). Germline loops: CDR1 SGHRS, CDR2 YFSETQ. CDR3 length: 14 amino acids. Trimming stripped 4 bases from V and 5 bases from J, with 15 bases between. The CDR3 bases are TGCGCCAGCAGCATGGTGGGCGGGGGGACTGAAGCTTTCTTT. This codes for CASSMVGGGTEAFF.

This clone appeared a single time. The rearrangement uses TRBV3-1 (or the pseudogene TRBV3-2) and TRBJ2-5, with no clear D. CDR1 is LGHDT and CDR2 is YNNKEL in the germline V gene (reference sequence). V lost 6 bases to trimming and J lost 3 bases, with 14 bases between them. CDR3 length: 14 amino acids. The CDR3 sequence: CASRLDTLEETQYF. CDR3 sequence (DNA): TGTGCCAGCAGGCTCGACACCCTCGAAGAGACCCAGTACTTC.

The V and J genes are TRBV11-2 and TRBJ1-3, with D possibly being TRBD1 (5 bases). Germline CDR1 and CDR2: SGHAT and FQNNGV. The CDR3 extends over 15 amino acids. Trimming took off 0 bases at V and 0 bases at J, with 6 bases between the two ends. The CDR3 DNA reads TGTGCCAGCAGCTTAGAGGGGACCTCTGGAAACACCATATATTTT. Residues: CASSLEGTSGNTIYF.

The rearrangement joins TRBV6-2 or TRBV6-3 to TRBJ1-6; D not resolved. CDR1 is MNHEY and CDR2 is SVGEGT in the germline V gene. This CDR3 contains 18 residues. V was cut by 1 base and J by 0 bases, with 13 bases left in between. CDR3 sequence: CASSYLGQRSSYNSPLHF. The CDR3, as DNA: TGTGCCAGCAGTTACTTGGGCCAGCGGAGCTCCTATAATTCACCCCTCCACTTT.